This T cell receptor beta chain derives from a study of T cell repertoires in cytomegalovirus infection. V was pared by 4 bases and J by 6 bases, with 19 bases between. Germline loops: CDR1 MGHRA, CDR2 YSYEKL. The CDR3 consists of 15 residues. TCRdb independently ran MiXCR on the reads; one entry per CDR3 protein. The table includes about 490,000 distinct CDR3 sequences, more than 25% detected once. The material sequenced was PBMCs. V usage is TRBV4-1 and J usage is TRBJ2-7; possible D gene TRBD1, 6 bases. The clonotype comes from a human donor in good health (CMV status not recorded). Some clones in this sample may be carry-over from other donors' samples. CDR3: CASSRTLDRSGEQYV. The DNA of the CDR3 is TGCGCCAGCAGCCGTACCCTTGACAGGAGTGGCGAGCAGTACGTC.